Listed here are 3 T cell receptor beta chains from one sample, sequenced in a study of blood T cells in healthy people across ages. A second roughly 6 to 12 cycle PCR used barcoded and J-beta primers. MiXCR was run by TCRdb on the 5' RACE reads, yielding one entry per CDR3 protein. In the table there are roughly 900,000 distinct CDR3 sequences, more than 25% of which are singletons. The sample consisted of blood. These receptors came from a woman of 80 years or more in good health.

The table lists this clonotype with many counts. V gene TRBV12-3 or TRBV12-4 combines with J gene TRBJ1-4; no clear D. CDR3 length: 14 amino acids. The ends were cut back, 3 bases at V and 7 bases at J, with 12 bases in the middle. For the CDR3, the DNA is TGTGCCAGCAGTTTTAGTATCGGGAGTGAAAAACTGTTTTTT. It codes for CASSFSIGSEKLFF.

This clonotype was seen ten or more times. The J gene is TRBJ2-1, the V gene TRBV5-1, with 9 bases matching TRBD1. J gave up 4 bases and V 5 bases, and 7 bases lay outside the gene matches. Germline assignment: CDR1 SGHRS and CDR2 YFSETQ. The CDR3 runs 15 residues. CDR3 region: CASRQGASTYNEQFF. The CDR3 DNA is TGCGCCAGCAGACAGGGGGCAAGTACGTACAATGAGCAGTTCTTC. Full variable domain (outside the CDR3, taken from reference TRBV5-1 and TRBJ2-1): KAGVTQTPRYLIKTRGQQVTLSCSPISGHRSVSWYQQTPGQGLQFLFEYFSETQRNKGNFPGRFSGRQFSNSRSEMNVSTLELGDSALYLCASRQGASTYNEQFFGPGTRLTVL.

Notes on this clonotype: A read error is possible here, since a much larger clone lies one base away. The chain is built from TRBV4-1 and TRBJ2-3; D not resolved. CDR1 is MGHRA and CDR2 is YSYEKL in the germline V gene. The CDR3 has 17 residues. In nucleotides, the CDR3 is TGCGCCGGCAGCCAAGACGGCCCTCTCAGATTGGCAGATACGCAGTATTTT. This sequence encodes CAGSQDGPLRLADTQYF.